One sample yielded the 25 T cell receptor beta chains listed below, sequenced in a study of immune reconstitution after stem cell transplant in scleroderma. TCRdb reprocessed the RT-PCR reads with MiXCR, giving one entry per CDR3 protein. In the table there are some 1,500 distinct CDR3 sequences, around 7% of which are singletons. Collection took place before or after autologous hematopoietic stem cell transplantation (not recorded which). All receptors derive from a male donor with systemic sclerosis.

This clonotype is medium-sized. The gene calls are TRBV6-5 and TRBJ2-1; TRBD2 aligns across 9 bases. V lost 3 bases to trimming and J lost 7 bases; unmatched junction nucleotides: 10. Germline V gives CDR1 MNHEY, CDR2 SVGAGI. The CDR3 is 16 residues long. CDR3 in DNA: TGTGCCAGCAGTTATCCCTATGGCGGGGGGGCGAATGAGCAGTTCTTC. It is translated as CASSYPYGGGANEQFF.

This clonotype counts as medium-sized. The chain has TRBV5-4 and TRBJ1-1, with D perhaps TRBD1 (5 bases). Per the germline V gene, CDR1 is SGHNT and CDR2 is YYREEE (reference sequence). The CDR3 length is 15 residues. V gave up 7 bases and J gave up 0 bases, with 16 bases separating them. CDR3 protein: CASGRDGLVNTEAFF. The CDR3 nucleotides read TGTGCCAGCGGTAGGGACGGACTCGTGAACACTGAAGCTTTCTTT.

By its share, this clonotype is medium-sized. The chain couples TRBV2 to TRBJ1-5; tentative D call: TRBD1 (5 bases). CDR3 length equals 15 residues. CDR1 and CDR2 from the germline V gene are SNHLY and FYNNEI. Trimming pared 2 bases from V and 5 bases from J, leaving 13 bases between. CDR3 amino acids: CASSERQPGHQPQHF. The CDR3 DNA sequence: TGTGCCAGCAGTGAACGACAGCCCGGCCATCAGCCCCAGCATTTT.

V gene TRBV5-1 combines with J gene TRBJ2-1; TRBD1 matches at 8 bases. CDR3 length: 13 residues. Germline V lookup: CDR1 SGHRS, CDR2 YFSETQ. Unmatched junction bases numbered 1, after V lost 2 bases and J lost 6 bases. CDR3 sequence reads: CASSFDRGNEQFF. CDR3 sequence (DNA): TGCGCCAGCAGCTTTGACAGGGGCAATGAGCAGTTCTTC.

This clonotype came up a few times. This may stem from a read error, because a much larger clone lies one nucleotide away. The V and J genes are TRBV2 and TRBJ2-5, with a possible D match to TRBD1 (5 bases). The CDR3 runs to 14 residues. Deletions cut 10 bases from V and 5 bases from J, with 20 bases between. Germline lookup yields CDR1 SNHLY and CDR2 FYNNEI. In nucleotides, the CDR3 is TGTGCCACGATAGACAGCGCCGTCAGGGAGACCCAGTACTTC. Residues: CATIDSAVRETQYF.

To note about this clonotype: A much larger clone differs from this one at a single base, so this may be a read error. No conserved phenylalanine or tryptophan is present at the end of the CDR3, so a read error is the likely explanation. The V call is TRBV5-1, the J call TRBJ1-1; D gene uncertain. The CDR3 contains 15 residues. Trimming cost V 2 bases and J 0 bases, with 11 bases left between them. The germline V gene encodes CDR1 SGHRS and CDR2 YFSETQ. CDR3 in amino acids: CASSFAGGVNTEAFL. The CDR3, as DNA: TGCGCCAGCAGCTTCGCAGGTGGGGTGAACACTGAAGCTTTCCTT.

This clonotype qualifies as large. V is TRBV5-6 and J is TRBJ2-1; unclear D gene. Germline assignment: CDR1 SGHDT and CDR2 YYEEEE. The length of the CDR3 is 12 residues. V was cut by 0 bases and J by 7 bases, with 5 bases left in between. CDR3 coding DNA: TGTGCCAGCAGCTTGGACTGGAATGAGCAGTTCTTC. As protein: CASSLDWNEQFF.

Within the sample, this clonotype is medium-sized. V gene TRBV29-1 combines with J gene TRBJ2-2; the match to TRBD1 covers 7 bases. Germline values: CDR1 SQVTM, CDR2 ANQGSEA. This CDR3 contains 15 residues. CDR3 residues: CRDKGGESTTGELFF. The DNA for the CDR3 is TGCAGAGATAAAGGGGGCGAAAGTACCACCGGGGAGCTGTTTTTT.

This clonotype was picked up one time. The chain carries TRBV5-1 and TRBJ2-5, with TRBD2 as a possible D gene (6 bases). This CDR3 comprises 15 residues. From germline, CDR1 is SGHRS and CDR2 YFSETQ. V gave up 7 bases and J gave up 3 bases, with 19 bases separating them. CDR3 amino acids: CASGPWDGGKETQYF. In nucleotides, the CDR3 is TGCGCCAGCGGCCCCTGGGACGGGGGAAAAGAGACCCAGTACTTC.

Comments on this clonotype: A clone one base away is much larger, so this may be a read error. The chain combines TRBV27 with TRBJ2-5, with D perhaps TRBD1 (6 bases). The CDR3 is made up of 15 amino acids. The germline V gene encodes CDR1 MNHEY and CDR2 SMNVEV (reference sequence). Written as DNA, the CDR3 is TGTGCCAACAGTTTCACTGCAGGGGTTCAAGAGACCCAGTACTTC. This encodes CANSFTAGVQETQYF.

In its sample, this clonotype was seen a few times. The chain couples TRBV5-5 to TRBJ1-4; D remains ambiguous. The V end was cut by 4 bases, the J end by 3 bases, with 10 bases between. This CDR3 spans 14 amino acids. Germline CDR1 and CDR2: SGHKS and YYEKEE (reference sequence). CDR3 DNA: TGTGCCAGCAGCCGGACGTGGTCTAATGAAAAACTGTTTTTT. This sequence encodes CASSRTWSNEKLFF.

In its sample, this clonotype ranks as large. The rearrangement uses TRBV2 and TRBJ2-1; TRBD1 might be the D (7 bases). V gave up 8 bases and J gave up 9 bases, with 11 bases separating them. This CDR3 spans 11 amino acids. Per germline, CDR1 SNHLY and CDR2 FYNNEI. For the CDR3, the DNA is TGTGCCAGCCAGGGGGGTCTTGAGCAGTTCTTC. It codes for CASQGGLEQFF.

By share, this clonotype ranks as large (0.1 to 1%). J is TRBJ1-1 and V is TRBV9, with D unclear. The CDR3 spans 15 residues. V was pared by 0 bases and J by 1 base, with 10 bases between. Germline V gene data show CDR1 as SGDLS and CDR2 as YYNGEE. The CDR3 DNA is TGTGCCAGCAGCGTAGGGATCCCGGCGAACACTGAAGCTTTCTTT. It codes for CASSVGIPANTEAFF.

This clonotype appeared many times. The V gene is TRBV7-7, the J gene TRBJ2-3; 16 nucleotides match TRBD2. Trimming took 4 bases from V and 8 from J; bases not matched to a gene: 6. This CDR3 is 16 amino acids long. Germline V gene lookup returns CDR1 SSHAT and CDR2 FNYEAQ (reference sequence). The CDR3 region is CASSSGTSGGAGTQYF. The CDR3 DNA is TGTGCCAGCAGCTCAGGGACTAGCGGGGGGGCTGGTACGCAGTATTTT.

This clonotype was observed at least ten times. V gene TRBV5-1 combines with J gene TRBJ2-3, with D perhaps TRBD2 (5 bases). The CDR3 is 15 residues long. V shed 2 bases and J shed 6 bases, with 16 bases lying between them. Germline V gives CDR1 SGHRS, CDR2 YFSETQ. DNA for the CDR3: TGCGCCAGCAGCTTCCGGGGTTTGGAAGGGGATACGCAGTATTTT. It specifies CASSFRGLEGDTQYF.

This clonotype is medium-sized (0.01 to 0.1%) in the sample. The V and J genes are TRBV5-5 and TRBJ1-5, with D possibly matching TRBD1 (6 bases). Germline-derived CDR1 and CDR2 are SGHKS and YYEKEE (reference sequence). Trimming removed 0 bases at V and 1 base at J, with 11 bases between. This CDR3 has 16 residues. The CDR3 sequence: CASSLVPTGSNQPQHF. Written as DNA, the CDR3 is TGTGCCAGCAGCTTGGTTCCGACAGGAAGCAATCAGCCCCAGCATTTT.

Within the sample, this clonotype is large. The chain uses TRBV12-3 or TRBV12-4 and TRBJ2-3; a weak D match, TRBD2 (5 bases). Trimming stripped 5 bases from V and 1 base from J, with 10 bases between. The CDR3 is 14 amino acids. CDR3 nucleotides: TGTGCCAGCAGTGGAAACGGGGGCACAGATACGCAGTATTTT. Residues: CASSGNGGTDTQYF.

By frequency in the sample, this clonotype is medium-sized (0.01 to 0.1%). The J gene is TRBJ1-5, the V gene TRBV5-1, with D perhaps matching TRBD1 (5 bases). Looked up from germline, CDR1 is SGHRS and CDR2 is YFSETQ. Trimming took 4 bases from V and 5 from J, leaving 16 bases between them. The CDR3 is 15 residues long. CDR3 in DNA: TGCGCCAGCAGCACCCAGGGCAGGGCTGATCAGCCCCAGCATTTT. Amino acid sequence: CASSTQGRADQPQHF.

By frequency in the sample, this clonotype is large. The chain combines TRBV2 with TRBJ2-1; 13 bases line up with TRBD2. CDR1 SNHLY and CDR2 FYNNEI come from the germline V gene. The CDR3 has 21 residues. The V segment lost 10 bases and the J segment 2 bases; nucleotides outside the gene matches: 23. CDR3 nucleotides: TGTGCCACTTTGCGACTAGCGGGGGGCCCTCTCCCGGATCGGCCCTACAATGAGCAGTTCTTC. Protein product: CATLRLAGGPLPDRPYNEQFF.

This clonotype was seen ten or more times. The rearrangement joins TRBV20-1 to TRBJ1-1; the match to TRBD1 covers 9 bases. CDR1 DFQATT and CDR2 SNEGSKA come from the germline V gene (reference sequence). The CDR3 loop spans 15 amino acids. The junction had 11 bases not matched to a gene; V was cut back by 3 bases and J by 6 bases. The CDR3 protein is CSARSGQGSRSEAFF. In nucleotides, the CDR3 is TGCAGTGCTAGGTCGGGACAGGGAAGTAGGTCTGAAGCTTTCTTT.

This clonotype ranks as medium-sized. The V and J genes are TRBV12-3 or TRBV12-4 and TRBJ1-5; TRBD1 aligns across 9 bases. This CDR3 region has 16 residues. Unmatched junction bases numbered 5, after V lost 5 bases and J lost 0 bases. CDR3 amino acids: CASSRGTGRSNQPQHF. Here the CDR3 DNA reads TGTGCCAGCAGTCGGGGGACAGGGCGTAGCAATCAGCCCCAGCATTTT.

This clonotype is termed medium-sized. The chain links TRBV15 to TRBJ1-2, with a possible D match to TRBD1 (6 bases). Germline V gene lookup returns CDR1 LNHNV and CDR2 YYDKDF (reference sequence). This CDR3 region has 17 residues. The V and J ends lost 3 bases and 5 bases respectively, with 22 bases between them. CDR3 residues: CATSSNGVQGLWYGYTF. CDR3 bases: TGTGCCACCAGCAGTAACGGTGTTCAGGGGTTGTGGTATGGCTACACCTTC.

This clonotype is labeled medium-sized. The CDR3 sequence: CSVKDRGNYGYTF. DNA for the CDR3: TGCAGTGTCAAAGACAGGGGGAACTATGGCTACACCTTC. The chain is built from TRBV20-1 and TRBJ1-2, with 9 bases fitting TRBD1. Trimming at V came to 7 bases and at J to 2 bases, leaving 5 bases not matched to a gene. CDR3 length equals 13 residues. Germline CDR1 DFQATT, CDR2 SNEGSKA (reference sequence).

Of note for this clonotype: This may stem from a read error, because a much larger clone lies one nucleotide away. The CDR3 nucleotides read TGCAGTGCTGTCCCGATTCCGACGGCCTCCTACGAGCAGTACTTC. Translation: CSAVPIPTASYEQYF. The rearrangement links TRBV20-1 to TRBJ2-7; D is uncertain. The CDR3 sequence is 15 residues long. V lost 5 bases and J lost 0, with 17 bases in between. CDR1 and CDR2 from the germline V gene are DFQATT and SNEGSKA (reference sequence).

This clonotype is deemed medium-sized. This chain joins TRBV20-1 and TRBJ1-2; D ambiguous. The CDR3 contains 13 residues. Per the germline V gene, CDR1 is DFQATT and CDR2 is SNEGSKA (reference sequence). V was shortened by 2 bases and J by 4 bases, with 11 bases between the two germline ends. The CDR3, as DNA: TGCAGTGCTAGAAGCGGGTCTACCTATGGCTACACCTTC. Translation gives CSARSGSTYGYTF.